These T cell receptor beta chains were read from a single sample in a study of CD8 T cells in Susac syndrome. MiXCR, run by TCRdb on the immunoSEQ multiplex PCR reads, gives a single entry per CDR3 protein. Here the sample spans some 110,000 distinct CDR3 sequences, approximately 93% being singletons. The specimen was CD8+ T cells from PBMCs. These receptors were taken from a human donor with multiple sclerosis. Each CDR3 is given with its conserved first and last residue. Fields, in order: V gene, J gene, clone size, D gene, CDR3 protein, CDR3 DNA. A D gene is named only where the DNA matches it firmly. A clone size is listed for some rows: how often the clone was seen (once, few, many), or a class if it is expanded.

TRBV7-9	TRBJ2-3	.	.	CASSPRPGGLDTDTQYF	TGTGCCAGCAGCCCCCGCCCGGGGGGCCTGGACACAGATACGCAGTATTTT
TRBV12-3/TRBV12-4	TRBJ2-7	.	.	CASSPDGTSSYEQYF	TGTGCCAGCAGCCCCGACGGGACAAGCTCCTACGAGCAGTACTTC
TRBV29-1	TRBJ1-2	.	.	CSIPRAGGPGYTF	TGCAGCATCCCCCGGGCGGGGGGGCCAGGCTACACCTTC
TRBV27	TRBJ1-6	.	.	CASTPGGKGGSPLHF	TGTGCCAGCACCCCTGGGGGCAAGGGAGGCTCACCCCTCCACTTT
TRBV27	TRBJ2-5	.	TRBD2	CASSLSLAEETQYF	TGTGCCAGCAGTTTATCCCTAGCGGAAGAGACCCAGTACTTC
TRBV9	TRBJ2-6	.	TRBD1	CASSASRQGHPGANVLTF	TGTGCCAGCAGCGCTAGCAGACAGGGGCACCCTGGGGCCAACGTCCTGACTTTC
TRBV4-1	TRBJ1-1	.	.	CASSPSHPGATEAFF	TGCGCCAGCAGCCCCTCTCACCCCGGGGCCACTGAAGCTTTCTTT
TRBV3-1	TRBJ2-3	once	.	CASSQGTLSTDTQYF	TGTGCCAGCAGCCAAGGGACACTTAGCACAGATACGCAGTATTTT
TRBV12-3/TRBV12-4	TRBJ1-2	.	.	CASSLSQGGPYGYTF	TGTGCCAGCAGTCTATCGCAAGGCGGGCCCTATGGCTACACCTTC
TRBV24-1	TRBJ2-2	few	TRBD2	CATSEAGVTGELFF	TGTGCCACCAGTGAGGCGGGAGTCACCGGGGAGCTGTTTTTT
TRBV9	TRBJ2-5	.	TRBD2	CASSVGTSGGPRGETQYF	TGTGCCAGCAGCGTCGGGACTAGCGGGGGCCCCCGGGGAGAGACCCAGTACTTC
TRBV15	TRBJ1-2	.	TRBD1	CATSRDGQGFYGYTF	TGTGCCACCAGCAGAGATGGACAGGGGTTTTATGGCTACACCTTC
TRBV27	TRBJ1-2	.	.	CASSPGHYGYTF	TGTGCCAGCAGTCCGGGTCACTATGGCTACACCTTC
TRBV27	TRBJ1-1	few	TRBD1	CASRTGGTEAFF	TGTGCCAGCAGGACAGGGGGCACTGAAGCTTTCTTT
TRBV24-1	TRBJ2-2	.	.	CATSDFKGSTGELFF	TGTGCCACCAGTGATTTTAAGGGTAGTACCGGGGAGCTGTTTTTT
TRBV9	TRBJ2-1	.	.	CASSASDKPNEQFF	TGTGCCAGCAGCGCTTCCGACAAGCCCAATGAGCAGTTCTTC
TRBV18	TRBJ2-5	once	.	CASSPSGPAKETQYF	TGTGCCAGCTCACCCTCTGGACCTGCCAAAGAGACCCAGTACTTC
TRBV4-1	TRBJ2-5	once	.	CASSPRATDQETQYF	TGCGCCAGCAGCCCCCGCGCCACGGACCAAGAGACCCAGTACTTC
TRBV4-1	TRBJ1-2	.	TRBD1	CASSQQPGQVDGYTF	TGCGCCAGCAGCCAACAACCGGGACAGGTCGATGGCTACACCTTC
TRBV25-1	TRBJ1-1	.	.	CASSQPGRGTEAFF	TGTGCCAGCAGCCAACCGGGACGGGGGACTGAAGCTTTCTTT
TRBV7-3	TRBJ2-3	.	TRBD2	CASSKGGLADADTQYF	TGTGCCAGCAGCAAAGGAGGGCTAGCGGACGCAGATACGCAGTATTTT
TRBV9	TRBJ1-1	.	.	CASSSWTGEAFF	TGTGCCAGCAGCAGCTGGACGGGGGAAGCTTTCTTT
TRBV20-1	TRBJ1-2	.	TRBD1	CSARSGQELPGYTF	TGCAGTGCCAGATCGGGACAGGAGCTACCCGGCTACACCTTC
TRBV6-1	TRBJ2-1	.	TRBD2	CASSEPTSGREQFF	TGTGCCAGCAGTGAACCGACTAGCGGGAGAGAGCAGTTCTTC
TRBV13	TRBJ2-4	.	TRBD1	CASSPGQGLAKNIQYF	TGTGCCAGCAGCCCCGGACAGGGGCTAGCCAAAAACATTCAGTACTTC
TRBV6-5	TRBJ1-1	.	.	CASSREGHTEAFF	TGTGCCAGCAGTCGAGAGGGGCACACTGAAGCTTTCTTT
TRBV14	TRBJ2-1	.	.	CASSQEHWGSSYNEQFF	TGTGCCAGCAGCCAAGAGCATTGGGGAAGCTCCTACAATGAGCAGTTCTTC
TRBV5-4	TRBJ2-2	.	.	CASSSPVTGELFF	TGTGCCAGCAGCTCCCCAGTAACCGGGGAGCTGTTTTTT
TRBV20-1	TRBJ1-1	.	.	CSARGYLNTEAFF	TGCAGTGCTAGAGGGTATTTGAACACTGAAGCTTTCTTT
TRBV7-9	TRBJ1-1	.	.	CASSSGRRTEAFF	TGTGCCAGCAGTTCAGGGAGGCGGACTGAAGCTTTCTTT
TRBV7-9	TRBJ2-1	.	.	CASSLYKGPGAGNEQFF	TGTGCCAGCAGCTTATACAAGGGGCCGGGAGCGGGTAATGAGCAGTTCTTC
TRBV20-1	TRBJ2-3	.	TRBD1	CSATLTDRDPFTDTQYF	TGCAGTGCTACCCTTACCGACAGGGATCCCTTCACAGATACGCAGTATTTT
TRBV28	TRBJ2-7	.	.	CASSSGPEQSYEQYF	TGTGCCAGCAGTAGCGGACCGGAACAGTCCTACGAGCAGTACTTC
TRBV11-3	TRBJ1-1	.	TRBD1	CASSSTTGRNTEAFF	TGTGCCAGCAGCTCGACGACAGGGCGGAACACTGAAGCTTTCTTT